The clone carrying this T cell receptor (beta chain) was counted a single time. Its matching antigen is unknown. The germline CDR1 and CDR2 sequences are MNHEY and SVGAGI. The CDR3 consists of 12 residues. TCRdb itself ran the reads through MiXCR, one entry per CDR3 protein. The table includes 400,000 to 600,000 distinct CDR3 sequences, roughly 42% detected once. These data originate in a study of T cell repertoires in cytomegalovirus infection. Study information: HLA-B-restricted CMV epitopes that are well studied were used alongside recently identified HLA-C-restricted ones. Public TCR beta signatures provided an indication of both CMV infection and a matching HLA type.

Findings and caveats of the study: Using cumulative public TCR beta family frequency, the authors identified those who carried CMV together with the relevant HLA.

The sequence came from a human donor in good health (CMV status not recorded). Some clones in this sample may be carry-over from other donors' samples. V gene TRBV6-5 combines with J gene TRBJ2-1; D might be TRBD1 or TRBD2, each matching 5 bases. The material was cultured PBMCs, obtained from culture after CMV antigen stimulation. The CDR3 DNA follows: TGTGCGGCCGCTAGATGGGACGATGAGCAGTTCTTC. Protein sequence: CAAARWDDEQFF.